Each of the 11 T cell receptor beta chains below was sequenced from the same sample in a study of beta chain features in type 1 diabetes. Expressed TCRB transcripts were sequenced because the entire RNA isolate underwent reverse transcription. Sequencing used immunoSEQ multiplex PCR; TCRdb keeps in-frame clones, though not all of them. The sample lists 160,000 or so clones; around 10% were seen once. The specimen sequenced was central memory CD4+ T cells from blood. These receptors all come from a man younger than 35 in good health.

This clone was detected a few times. The chain joins TRBV4-2 to TRBJ2-2; no definite D call. Germline assignment: CDR1 LGHNA and CDR2 YNFKEQ. This CDR3 spans 15 amino acids. Trimming removed 0 bases at V and 4 bases at J, with 9 bases between. The CDR3 loop reads CASSQERVATGELFF. The CDR3 DNA follows: TGTGCCAGCAGCCAAGAACGGGTGGCCACCGGGGAGCTGTTTTTT.

In this sample, this clone turned up a few times. This chain joins TRBV30 and TRBJ2-2; TRBD2 matches at 9 bases. Looked up from germline, CDR1 is GTSNPN and CDR2 is SVGIG (reference sequence). The trim removed 2 bases at V and 0 bases at J, leaving 13 bases unmatched. This CDR3 region has 19 residues. The CDR3 reads CAWSSSRLAVESNTGELFF. The CDR3 DNA sequence: TGTGCCTGGAGTTCCTCCCGACTAGCGGTCGAATCGAACACCGGGGAGCTGTTTTTT.

This clone was observed a handful of times. The chain employs TRBV18 and TRBJ1-5, with TRBD1 as a possible D gene (5 bases). The CDR3 is made up of 15 amino acids. The germline CDR1 and CDR2 sequences are KGHSH and LQKENI. The ends were cut back, 2 bases at V and 0 bases at J, with 8 bases in the middle. CDR3 sequence: CASSPDSYSNQPQHF. In nucleotides, the CDR3 is TGTGCCAGCTCACCAGACAGTTATAGCAATCAGCCCCAGCATTTT.

This clone has a handful of counts. V usage is TRBV29-1 and J usage is TRBJ1-1; 7 bases match TRBD1. Trimming cost V 3 bases and J 1 base; bases outside gene matches: 2. Germline V gene lookup returns CDR1 SQVTM and CDR2 ANQGSEA. This CDR3 contains 13 residues. CDR3 DNA: TGCAGCGTTGAGAGGGGGCAGAACACTGAAGCTTTCTTT. Protein product: CSVERGQNTEAFF.

This clone was observed a few times. A far larger clone is just one base off, so this is likely a read error. V is TRBV18 and J is TRBJ1-1; D gene unclear. Germline V gene sequence: CDR1 KGHSH, CDR2 LQKENI. This CDR3 comprises 13 residues. The CDR3 loop reads CSSSRNRNTEAFF. CDR3 nucleotide sequence: TGTTCCAGCTCACGTAATAGGAACACTGAAGCTTTCTTT. The full variable domain, completed using reference TRBV18 and TRBJ1-1, is NAGVMQNPRHLVRRRGQEARLRCSPMKGHSHVYWYRQLPEEGLKFMVYLQKENIIDESGMPKERFSAEFPKEGPSILRIQQVVRGDSAAYFCSSSRNRNTEAFFGQGTRLTVV.

This clone showed up just a few times. This sample includes further DNA sequences coding for the same CDR3. The chain couples TRBV10-3 to TRBJ2-5; D is undetermined. The V gene's germline CDR1 is ENHRY and CDR2 SYGVKD. Trimming removed 0 bases at V and 4 bases at J, with 3 bases between. This CDR3 comprises 12 residues. In nucleotides, the CDR3 is TGTGCCATCAGTGAGTCGTCAGAGACCCAGTACTTC. Encoded protein: CAISESSETQYF.

The chain joins TRBV4-1 to TRBJ2-2; D not resolved. The CDR3 covers 14 residues. V lost 2 bases and J lost 5, with 9 bases in between. CDR1 MGHRA and CDR2 YSYEKL come from the germline V gene. The CDR3 is CASSQQILTGELFF. Here the CDR3 DNA reads TGCGCCAGCAGCCAACAAATTCTAACCGGGGAGCTGTTTTTT.

The sample holds a few counts of this clone. The gene calls are TRBV6-5 and TRBJ2-2; D gene unclear. This CDR3 spans 13 amino acids. The germline CDR1 and CDR2 sequences are MNHEY and SVGAGI. Deletions cut 6 bases from V and 0 bases from J, with 5 bases between. The CDR3 loop is CASRGTNTGELFF. The CDR3, as DNA: TGTGCCAGCAGAGGGACGAACACCGGGGAGCTGTTTTTT.

The rearrangement joins TRBV7-2 to TRBJ1-5, with D hard to call. The V end was cut by 1 base, the J end by 6 bases, with 10 bases between. CDR1 SGHTA and CDR2 FQGNSA come from the germline V gene. The CDR3 is 14 residues long. The CDR3 nucleotides are TGTGCCAGCAGCTTAGTGAGGGAGATTCAGCCCCAGCATTTT. Its translation: CASSLVREIQPQHF.

There are many counts of this clone. CDR3 sequence (DNA): TGTGCCAGCAGCCGGGCGCAGGTGTACAATGAGCAGTTCTTC. It yields the protein CASSRAQVYNEQFF. The rearrangement uses TRBV11-3 and TRBJ2-1; D is unclear. V gave up 5 bases and J gave up 4 bases, with 12 bases separating them. Germline CDR1 and CDR2: SGHNT and YENEEA. The CDR3 length is 14 residues. Variable domain in full (rest from reference TRBV11-3 and TRBJ2-1): EAGVVQSPRYKIIEKKQPVAFWCNPISGHNTLYWYLQNLGQGPELLIRYENEEAVDDSQLPKDRFSAERLKGVDSTLKIQPAELGDSAVYLCASSRAQVYNEQFFGPGTRLTVL.

This clone was found a few times. The CDR3 region has the DNA TGTGCCAGCAGCGGCCAAGTGGCGGGGTGGGAGACCCAGTACTTC. Protein: CASSGQVAGWETQYF. The chain combines TRBV9 with TRBJ2-5; possibly TRBD2 for D (6 bases). This CDR3 has 15 amino acids. The germline CDR1 and CDR2 sequences are SGDLS and YYNGEE. V lost 3 bases to trimming and J lost 5 bases, with 17 bases between them. Using reference TRBV9 and TRBJ2-5 for the parts outside the CDR3, the full variable domain is DSGVTQTPKHLITATGQRVTLRCSPRSGDLSVYWYQQSLDQGLQFLIQYYNGEERAKGNILERFSAQQFPDLHSELNLSSLELGDSALYFCASSGQVAGWETQYFGPGTRLLVL.